This T cell receptor (beta chain) came from a study of neoadjuvant anti-PD-1 for oral cavity cancer. Study background: Patients without progression got a fourth dose around day 43.

Generated by immunoSEQ multiplex PCR, the TCRdb table keeps only in-frame clones and is missing some. The data hold around 15,000 clones, with about 70% observed a single time. Study-wide findings and caveats: PBMC Gini-index clonality exceeded responders' in non-responders post-nivolumab.

To note about this clone: Antigen: not known.

Material: PBMCs, obtained before nivolumab (anti-PD-1) treatment. This TCR derives from a person between 40 and 85 years old with oral cavity squamous cell carcinoma.

CDR3 in amino acids: CASSSTGGRNTIYF. The CDR3 coding sequence is TGTGCCAGTAGTTCGACAGGGGGTAGAAACACCATATATTTT. This sequence joins TRBV19 and TRBJ1-3, with 9 bases that match TRBD1. Germline lookup yields CDR1 LNHDA and CDR2 SQIVND (reference sequence). After removal of 5 bases from V and 5 bases from J, the junction contained 4 bases not matched to a gene. The CDR3 spans 14 residues.